Here is one TCR beta chain with its context. As processed by the authors: Reference gene primer amplification in the assay estimated nucleated cell counts. Generated by immunoSEQ multiplex PCR, the TCRdb table keeps only in-frame clones and is missing some. The DNA gave D and trimming, while V, J and clone size come from that table. The sample holds some 220,000 clones; 80% to 90% are singletons and the top ten take 5% to 6.5%. The data were obtained in a study of blood T cell repertoires in COVID-19. Study background: Samples came from the United States, Italy and Spain, spanning acute and convalescent COVID-19.

Unmatched junction bases numbered 4, after V lost 3 bases and J lost 2 bases. Germline assignment: CDR1 SGHAT and CDR2 FQNNGV. The CDR3 covers 14 residues. The sequenced sample consisted of peripheral blood. The chain links TRBV11-2 to TRBJ2-7; 7 bases line up with TRBD1. This clonotype was obtained from a woman in her fifties or sixties who had recovered from COVID-19. CDR3 nucleotides: TGTGCCAGCAGCTTGGGGGACAGAGCCTACGAGCAGTACTTC. It is translated as CASSLGDRAYEQYF. The full variable domain, with the rest looked up from reference TRBV11-2 and TRBJ2-7, is EAGVAQSPRYKIIEKRQSVAFWCNPISGHATLYWYQQILGQGPKLLIQFQNNGVVDDSQLPKDRFSAERLKGVDSTLKIQPAKLEDSAVYLCASSLGDRAYEQYFGPGTRLTVT.